What follows is one T cell receptor (beta chain) and its context. The sample comes from a study of shared clonotypes between healthy human individuals. CD45RO negativity and positive selection for CCR7 defined naive CD8 cells, a population that excluded terminally differentiated effector memory CD45RA+ cells. The CDR3 loop spans 15 amino acids. Germline CDR1 KGHSH, CDR2 LQKENI. The V end was cut by 2 bases, the J end by 4 bases, with 14 bases between. Using immunoSEQ multiplex PCR, the repertoire was profiled, and TCRdb retains in-frame clones only, with some absent. The sample consists of nearly 2 million clones, about 95% of them appearing once.

The clonotype originates from a man aged 18-30 years in good health. The sequenced material came from naive CD8+ T cells sorted from blood. This rearrangement joins TRBV18 to TRBJ2-5; the D gene is possibly TRBD1 (5 bases). This chain's CDR3 is CASSPLGQSGETQYF. The CDR3 region has the DNA TGTGCCAGCTCACCATTGGGGCAGTCTGGAGAGACCCAGTACTTC.